This is a list of T cell receptor beta chains from one sample in a study of human T cells and chemical hapten exposure. One entry per CDR3 protein, called by TCRdb with MiXCR from the RACE reads. The data show tens of thousands of distinct CDR3 sequences, 7% to 10% seen once. Source: whole blood, taken in connection with sensitization to the hapten diphenylcyclopropenone (DPC). The source is a woman aged 40-49 years with alopecia areata. Some clones in this sample may be carry-over from other donors' samples. CDR3s include the opening cysteine and the closing phenylalanine or tryptophan. D genes are given only for firm matches. Some rows mark clone size as missing; the rest say once, few, many or name a class of expanded clone.

j_call,v_call,clone_size,d_call,cdr3_aa,cdr3_nt
TRBJ2-5,TRBV7-6,many,NA,CASSLASGQETQYF,TGTGCCAGCAGCTTAGCATCAGGGCAAGAGACCCAGTACTTC
TRBJ2-1,TRBV2,many,TRBD1,CASARDSVNEQFF,TGTGCCAGCGCGAGGGACAGCGTAAATGAGCAGTTCTTC
TRBJ1-1,TRBV5-1,few,TRBD1,CASSLTGAGDANTEAFF,TGCGCCAGCAGCTTGACAGGGGCGGGGGATGCGAACACTGAAGCTTTCTTT
TRBJ1-1,TRBV29-1,many,NA,CSPSRVAEAFF,TGCAGCCCGTCCCGGGTCGCTGAAGCTTTCTTT
TRBJ2-7,TRBV10-3,NA,NA,CAISEYQQGHGSYEQYF,TGTGCCATCAGTGAGTATCAGCAGGGACATGGGAGCTACGAGCAGTACTTC
TRBJ2-7,TRBV28,few,NA,CASSLSQGSYEQYF,TGTGCCAGCAGTTTATCGCAGGGTTCCTACGAGCAGTACTTC
TRBJ2-7,TRBV2,NA,NA,CASRLEGSYEQYF,TGTGCCAGCAGGCTGGAGGGCTCCTACGAGCAGTACTTC
TRBJ2-1,TRBV12-3/TRBV12-4,many,NA,CASSLDRNEQFF,TGTGCCAGCAGTCTCGACAGAAATGAGCAGTTCTTC
TRBJ2-7,TRBV6-2/TRBV6-3,NA,NA,CASSYDTSSEQYF,TGTGCCAGCAGTTACGACACATCGAGCGAGCAGTACTTC
TRBJ2-5,TRBV6-4,many,NA,CASSQDYQETQYF,TGTGCCAGCAGTCAAGACTACCAAGAGACCCAGTACTTC
TRBJ1-5,TRBV5-1,many,NA,CASSLGGLTAQPQHF,TGCGCCAGCAGCTTGGGAGGACTGACCGCTCAGCCCCAGCATTTT
TRBJ1-1,TRBV5-1,few,NA,CASSFDGGPEAFF,TGCGCCAGCAGCTTTGATGGAGGCCCTGAAGCTTTCTTT
TRBJ2-3,TRBV7-3,few,NA,CASRRTGFPDTQYF,TGTGCCAGCAGACGAACAGGGTTTCCAGATACGCAGTATTTT
TRBJ2-3,TRBV2,NA,TRBD1,CASTGTGLDTQYF,TGTGCCAGCACCGGGACAGGGCTGGATACGCAGTATTTT
TRBJ2-5,TRBV5-1,many,NA,CASIPGQGLKETQYF,TGCGCCAGCATCCCAGGACAGGGACTAAAAGAGACCCAGTACTTC
TRBJ2-1,TRBV28,few,TRBD1,CAIRDRGYNEQFF,TGTGCCATCCGGGACAGGGGCTACAATGAGCAGTTCTTC
TRBJ1-1,TRBV11-2,many,NA,CASRATQNTEAFF,TGTGCCAGCAGAGCCACGCAGAACACTGAAGCTTTCTTT
TRBJ1-2,TRBV7-9,many,NA,CASSRRGGSYGYTF,TGTGCCAGCAGTCGACGTGGGGGGTCCTATGGCTACACCTTC